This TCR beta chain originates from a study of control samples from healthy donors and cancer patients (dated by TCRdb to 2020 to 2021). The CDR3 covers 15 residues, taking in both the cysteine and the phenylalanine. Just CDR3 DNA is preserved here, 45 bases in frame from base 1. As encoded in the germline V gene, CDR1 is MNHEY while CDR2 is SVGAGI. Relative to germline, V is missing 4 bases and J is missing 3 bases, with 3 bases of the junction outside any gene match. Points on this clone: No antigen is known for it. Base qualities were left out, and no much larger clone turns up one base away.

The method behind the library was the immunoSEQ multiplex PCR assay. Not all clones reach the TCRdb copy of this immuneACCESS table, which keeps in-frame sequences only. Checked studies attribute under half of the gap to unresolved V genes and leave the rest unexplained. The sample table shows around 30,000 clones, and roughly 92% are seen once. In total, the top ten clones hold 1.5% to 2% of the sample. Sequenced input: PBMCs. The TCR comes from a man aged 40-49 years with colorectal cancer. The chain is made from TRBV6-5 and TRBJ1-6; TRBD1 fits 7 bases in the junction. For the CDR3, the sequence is CASSWGQHYNSPLHF. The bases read TGTGCCAGCAGTTGGGGACAGCACTATAATTCACCCCTCCACTTT.